Below, 5 T cell receptor beta chains from the same sample are listed, as sequenced in a study of T-cell memory formation after mild COVID-19. Using its own MiXCR run on the 5' RACE reads, TCRdb lists one record per CDR3 protein. In the table there are hundreds of thousands of distinct CDR3 sequences, roughly 22% of which are singletons. Sample: PBMCs or a T cell subset sorted from them (not recorded which). The receptors come from an adult woman who had mild COVID-19 (a few samples of this study predate the infection). Cell type and time point are not known.

The rearrangement joins TRBV7-6 to TRBJ2-5; possible D gene TRBD1, 5 bases. Trimming removed 1 base from V and 7 bases from J, with 16 bases in between. This CDR3 contains 15 residues. Germline assignment: CDR1 SGHVS and CDR2 FNYEAQ. CDR3 residues: CASSLDWGDLGTQYF. The DNA for the CDR3 is TGTGCCAGCAGCTTAGATTGGGGCGATTTGGGGACCCAGTACTTC.

This clonotype was counted ten times or more. The chain recombines TRBV5-1 with TRBJ1-4, with D maybe TRBD1 (5 bases). The CDR3 extends over 14 amino acids. V lost 0 bases, J lost 3 bases, and 6 bases lay in between. The germline gives CDR1 SGHRS, CDR2 YFSETQ. The CDR3 DNA follows: TGCGCCAGCAGCTTGGAGACAGCTAATGAAAAACTGTTTTTT. Translation: CASSLETANEKLFF.

The chain combines TRBV12-3 or TRBV12-4 with TRBJ1-1; the D gene is possibly TRBD1 (5 bases). There are 14 residues in the CDR3. V was pared by 5 bases and J by 0 bases, with 10 bases between. This CDR3 reads CASSGGRMNTEAFF. The CDR3 DNA follows: TGTGCCAGCAGTGGGGGACGGATGAACACTGAAGCTTTCTTT.

The V and J genes are TRBV20-1 and TRBJ1-3, with 7 bases identical to TRBD1. Germline CDR1 is DFQATT and CDR2 is SNEGSKA (reference sequence). This CDR3 spans 17 amino acids. After removal of 2 bases from V and 2 bases from J, the junction contained 12 bases not matched to a gene. CDR3 nucleotides: TGCAGTGCTAGAAGACAGGGTGGAGTTGCGGCTGGAAACACCATATATTTT. Translating it yields CSARRQGGVAAGNTIYF.

The chain links TRBV10-3 to TRBJ2-7, with TRBD2 matching 10 bases. The CDR3 contains 15 residues. CDR1 ENHRY and CDR2 SYGVKD come from the germline V gene. V lost 4 bases and J lost 1; bases outside the gene matches: 4. As DNA, the CDR3 is TGTGCCATCAGTGGTAGCGGGAGGTTATCCTACGAGCAGTACTTC. This gives the protein CAISGSGRLSYEQYF.